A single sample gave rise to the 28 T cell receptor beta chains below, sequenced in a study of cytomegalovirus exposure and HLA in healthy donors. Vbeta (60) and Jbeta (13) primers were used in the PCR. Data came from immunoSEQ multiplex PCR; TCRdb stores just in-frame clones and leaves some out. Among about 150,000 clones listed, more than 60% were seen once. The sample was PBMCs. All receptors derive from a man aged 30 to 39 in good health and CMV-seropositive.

CDR3 coding DNA: TGTGCCAGTAGTGTTAGCGGGCACACAGATACGCAGTATTTT. Translation gives CASSVSGHTDTQYF. This chain uses TRBV19 with TRBJ2-3; the match to TRBD2 covers 7 bases. The CDR3 spans 14 residues. Germline values: CDR1 LNHDA, CDR2 SQIVND (reference sequence). Unmatched junction bases numbered 4, after V lost 5 bases and J lost 2 bases.

The DNA for the CDR3 is TGTGCCAGCAGGGTACTTTCCGGGGGTTACGAGCAGTACTTC. This encodes CASRVLSGGYEQYF. The genes are TRBV27 and TRBJ2-7, with a weak D call TRBD2 (6 bases). The CDR3 totals 14 residues. Germline-derived CDR1 and CDR2 are MNHEY and SMNVEV (reference sequence). V was cut by 6 bases and J by 4 bases, with 16 bases left in between.

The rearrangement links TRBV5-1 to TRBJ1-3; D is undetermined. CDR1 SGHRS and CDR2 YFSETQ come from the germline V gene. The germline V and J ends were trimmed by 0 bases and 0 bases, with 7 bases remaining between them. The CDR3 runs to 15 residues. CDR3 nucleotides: TGCGCCAGCAGCTTGGTCCCGTCCTCTGGAAACACCATATATTTT. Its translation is CASSLVPSSGNTIYF.

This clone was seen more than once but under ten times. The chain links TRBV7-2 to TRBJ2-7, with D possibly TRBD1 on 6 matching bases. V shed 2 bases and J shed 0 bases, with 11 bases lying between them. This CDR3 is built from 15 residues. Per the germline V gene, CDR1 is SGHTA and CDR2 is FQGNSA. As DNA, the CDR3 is TGTGCCAGCAGCTTACGGCAGGGGAGCTCCTACGAGCAGTACTTC. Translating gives CASSLRQGSSYEQYF.

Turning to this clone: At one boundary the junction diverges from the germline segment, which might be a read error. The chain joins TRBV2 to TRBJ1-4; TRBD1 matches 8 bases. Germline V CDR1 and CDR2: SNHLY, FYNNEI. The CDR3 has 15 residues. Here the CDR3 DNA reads TGTGCCAGCAGGAACCAGGGGGCAACAAATGAAAAACTGTTTTTT. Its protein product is CASRNQGATNEKLFF. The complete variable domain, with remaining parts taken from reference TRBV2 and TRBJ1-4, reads EPEVTQTPSHQVTQMGQEVILRCVPISNHLYFYWYRQILGQKVEFLVSFYNNEISEKSEIFDDQFSVERPDGSNFTLKIRSTKLEDSAMYFCASRNQGATNEKLFFGSGTQLSVL.

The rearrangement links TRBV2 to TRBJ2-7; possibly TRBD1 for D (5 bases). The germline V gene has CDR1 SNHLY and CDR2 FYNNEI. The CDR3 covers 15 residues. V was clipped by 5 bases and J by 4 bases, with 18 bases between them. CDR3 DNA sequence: TGTGCCAGCAGTCAGGACACCCTAGGGGTTTACGAGCAGTACTTC. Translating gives CASSQDTLGVYEQYF.

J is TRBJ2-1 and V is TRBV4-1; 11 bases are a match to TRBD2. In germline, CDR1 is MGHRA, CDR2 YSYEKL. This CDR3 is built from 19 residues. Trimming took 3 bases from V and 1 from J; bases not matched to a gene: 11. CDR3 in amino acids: CASSHQLSSGRSSYNEQFF. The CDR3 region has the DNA TGCGCCAGCAGCCACCAATTGTCTAGCGGGAGGTCTTCCTACAATGAGCAGTTCTTC.

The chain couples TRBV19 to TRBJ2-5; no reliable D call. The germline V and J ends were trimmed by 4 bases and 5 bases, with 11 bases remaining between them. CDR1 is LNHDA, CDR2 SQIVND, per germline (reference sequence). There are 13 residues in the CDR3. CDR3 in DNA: TGTGCCAGTAGTAAACCGGCGGAGGAGACCCAGTACTTC. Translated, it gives CASSKPAEETQYF.

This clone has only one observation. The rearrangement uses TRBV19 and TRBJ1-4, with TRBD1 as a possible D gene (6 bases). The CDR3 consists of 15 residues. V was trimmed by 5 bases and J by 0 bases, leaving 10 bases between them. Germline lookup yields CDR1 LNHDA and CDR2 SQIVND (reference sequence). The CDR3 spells CASSSGQSTNEKLFF. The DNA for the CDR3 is TGTGCCAGTAGTTCTGGACAGTCAACTAATGAAAAACTGTTTTTT. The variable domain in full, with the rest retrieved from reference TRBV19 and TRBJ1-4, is DGGITQSPKYLFRKEGQNVTLSCEQNLNHDAMYWYRQDPGQGLRLIYYSQIVNDFQKGDIAEGYSVSREKKESFPLTVTSAQKNPTAFYLCASSSGQSTNEKLFFGSGTQLSVL.

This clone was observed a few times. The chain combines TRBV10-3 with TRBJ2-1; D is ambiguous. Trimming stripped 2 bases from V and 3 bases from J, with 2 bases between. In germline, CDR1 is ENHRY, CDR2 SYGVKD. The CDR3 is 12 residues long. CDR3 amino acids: CAISELYNEQFF. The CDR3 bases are TGTGCCATCAGTGAGCTCTACAATGAGCAGTTCTTC.

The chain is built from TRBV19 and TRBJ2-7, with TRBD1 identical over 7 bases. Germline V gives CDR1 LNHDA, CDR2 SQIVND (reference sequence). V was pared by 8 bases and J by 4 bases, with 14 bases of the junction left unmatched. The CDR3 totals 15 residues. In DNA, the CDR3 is TGTGCCAGTGCTAGGGGGCAGGATATAAGTTACGAGCAGTACTTC. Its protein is CASARGQDISYEQYF.

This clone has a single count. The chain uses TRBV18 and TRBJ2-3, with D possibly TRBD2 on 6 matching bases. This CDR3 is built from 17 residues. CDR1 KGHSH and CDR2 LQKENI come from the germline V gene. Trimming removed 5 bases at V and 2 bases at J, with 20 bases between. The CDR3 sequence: CASSLILPGEATDTQYF. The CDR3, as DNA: TGTGCCAGCTCATTGATACTACCGGGAGAAGCCACAGATACGCAGTATTTT.

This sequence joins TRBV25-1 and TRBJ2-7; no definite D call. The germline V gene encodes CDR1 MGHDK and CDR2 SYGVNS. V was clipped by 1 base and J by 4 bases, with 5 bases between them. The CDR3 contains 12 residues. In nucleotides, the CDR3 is TGTGCCAGCAGTGAATTTAGTTACGAGCAGTACTTC. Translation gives CASSEFSYEQYF.

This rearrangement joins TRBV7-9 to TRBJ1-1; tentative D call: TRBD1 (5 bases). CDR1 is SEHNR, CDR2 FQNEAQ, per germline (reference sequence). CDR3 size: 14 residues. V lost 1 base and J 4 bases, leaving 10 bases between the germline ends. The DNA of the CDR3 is TGTGCCAGCAGCTTAGAATTCGGGGGCACTGAAGCTTTCTTT. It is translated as CASSLEFGGTEAFF.

The CDR3: CASSHTGTGTGYTF. The CDR3 DNA is TGTGCCAGCAGTCATACCGGGACAGGGACCGGCTACACCTTC. The chain has TRBV27 and TRBJ1-2, with 9 bases fitting TRBD1. The V gene end was trimmed by 5 bases and the J gene end by 8 bases; junction bases not matched to a gene: 9. Per the germline V gene, CDR1 is MNHEY and CDR2 is SMNVEV (reference sequence). CDR3 length: 14 residues.

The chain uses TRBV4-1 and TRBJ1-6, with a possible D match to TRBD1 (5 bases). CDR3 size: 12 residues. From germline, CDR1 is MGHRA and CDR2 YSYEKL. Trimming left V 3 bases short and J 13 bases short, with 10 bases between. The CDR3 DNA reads TGCGCCAGCAGCCAGGGGGGACCTCCCCTCCACTTT. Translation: CASSQGGPPLHF.

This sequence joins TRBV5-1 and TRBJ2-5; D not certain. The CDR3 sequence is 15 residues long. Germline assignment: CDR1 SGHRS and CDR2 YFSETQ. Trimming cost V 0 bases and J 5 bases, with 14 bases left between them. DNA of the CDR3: TGCGCCAGCAGCTTGGCCGGGTCATCTCGGGAGACCCAGTACTTC. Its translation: CASSLAGSSRETQYF. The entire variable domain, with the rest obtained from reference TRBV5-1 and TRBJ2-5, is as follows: KAGVTQTPRYLIKTRGQQVTLSCSPISGHRSVSWYQQTPGQGLQFLFEYFSETQRNKGNFPGRFSGRQFSNSRSEMNVSTLELGDSALYLCASSLAGSSRETQYFGPGTRLLVL.

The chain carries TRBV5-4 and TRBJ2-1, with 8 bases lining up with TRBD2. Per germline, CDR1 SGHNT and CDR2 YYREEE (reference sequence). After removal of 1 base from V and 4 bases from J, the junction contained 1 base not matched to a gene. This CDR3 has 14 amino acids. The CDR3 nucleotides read TGTGCCAGCAGCTTGAGCGGGGGTTACAATGAGCAGTTCTTC. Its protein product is CASSLSGGYNEQFF.

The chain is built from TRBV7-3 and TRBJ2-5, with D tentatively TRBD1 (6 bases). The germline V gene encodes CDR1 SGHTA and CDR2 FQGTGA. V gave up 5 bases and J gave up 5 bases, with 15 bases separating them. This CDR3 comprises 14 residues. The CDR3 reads CASSPEQGWETQYF. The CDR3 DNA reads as TGTGCCAGCAGCCCCGAACAGGGCTGGGAGACCCAGTACTTC.

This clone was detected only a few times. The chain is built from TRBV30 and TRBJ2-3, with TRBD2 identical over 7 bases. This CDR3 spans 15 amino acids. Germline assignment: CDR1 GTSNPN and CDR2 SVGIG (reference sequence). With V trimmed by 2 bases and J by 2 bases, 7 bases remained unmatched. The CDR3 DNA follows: TGTGCCTGGAGTTGGGGGAGGGCCTACACAGATACGCAGTATTTT. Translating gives CAWSWGRAYTDTQYF.

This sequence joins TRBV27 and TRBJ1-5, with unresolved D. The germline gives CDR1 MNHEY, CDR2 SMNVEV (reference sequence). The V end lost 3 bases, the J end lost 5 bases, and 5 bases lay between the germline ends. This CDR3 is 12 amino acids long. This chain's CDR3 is CASSFRDQPQHF. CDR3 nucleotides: TGTGCCAGCAGTTTCCGGGATCAGCCCCAGCATTTT.

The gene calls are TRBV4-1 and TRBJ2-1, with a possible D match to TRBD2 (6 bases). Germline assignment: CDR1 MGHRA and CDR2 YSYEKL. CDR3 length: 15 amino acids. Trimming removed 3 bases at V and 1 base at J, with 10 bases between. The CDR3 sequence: CASSQRLVSYNEQFF. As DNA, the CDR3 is TGCGCCAGCAGCCAGCGACTAGTGTCCTACAATGAGCAGTTCTTC.

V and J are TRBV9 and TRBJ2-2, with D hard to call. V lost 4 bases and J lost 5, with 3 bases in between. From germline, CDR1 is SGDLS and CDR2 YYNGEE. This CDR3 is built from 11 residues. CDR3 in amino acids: CASSITGELFF. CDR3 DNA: TGTGCCAGCAGCATAACCGGGGAGCTGTTTTTT.

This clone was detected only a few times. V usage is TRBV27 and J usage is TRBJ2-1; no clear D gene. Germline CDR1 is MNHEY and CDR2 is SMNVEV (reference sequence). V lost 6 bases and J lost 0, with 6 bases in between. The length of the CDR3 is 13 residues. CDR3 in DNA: TGTGCCAGCAGAGTGAGCTCCTACAATGAGCAGTTCTTC. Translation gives CASRVSSYNEQFF.

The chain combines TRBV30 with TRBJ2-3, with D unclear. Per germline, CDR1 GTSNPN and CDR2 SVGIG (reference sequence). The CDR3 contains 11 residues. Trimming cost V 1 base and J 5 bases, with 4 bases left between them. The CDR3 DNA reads TGTGCCTGGAGTGGAGTAGATACGCAGTATTTT. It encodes CAWSGVDTQYF.

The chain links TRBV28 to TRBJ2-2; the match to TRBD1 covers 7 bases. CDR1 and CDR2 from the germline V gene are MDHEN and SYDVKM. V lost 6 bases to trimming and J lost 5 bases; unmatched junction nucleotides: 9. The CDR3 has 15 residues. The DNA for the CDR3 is TGTGCCAGCAGGGGCGACAGGGTTCGGACCGGGGAGCTGTTTTTT. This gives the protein CASRGDRVRTGELFF.

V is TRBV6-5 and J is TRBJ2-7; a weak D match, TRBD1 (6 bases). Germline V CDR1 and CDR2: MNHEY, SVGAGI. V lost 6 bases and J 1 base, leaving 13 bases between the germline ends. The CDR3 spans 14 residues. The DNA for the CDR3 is TGTGCCAGCAGGCCACAGGGTCGGTCCTACGAGCAGTACTTC. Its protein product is CASRPQGRSYEQYF.

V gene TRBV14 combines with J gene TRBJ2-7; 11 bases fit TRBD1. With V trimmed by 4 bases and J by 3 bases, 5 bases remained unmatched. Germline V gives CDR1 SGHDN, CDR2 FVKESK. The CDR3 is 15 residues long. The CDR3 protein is CASSRTGQGDYEQYF. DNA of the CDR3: TGTGCCAGCAGCCGGACGGGACAGGGGGACTACGAGCAGTACTTC.